Following are 3 T cell receptor beta chains from one sample sequenced in a study of blood T cell repertoires in COVID-19. Profiled with immunoSEQ multiplex PCR; TCRdb holds only in-frame clones, not every one. The top ten clones hold about 1.8% of a sample with around 140,000 clones, around 90% of them seen once. The specimen sequenced was peripheral blood. The receptors were gathered from a woman aged 50 to 60 with acute or convalescent COVID-19.

The rearrangement uses TRBV6-4 and TRBJ1-6, with 7 bases matching TRBD1. The CDR3 has 14 residues. The V and J ends lost 6 bases and 5 bases, in that order; junction bases with no gene match: 4. CDR1 and CDR2 (germline): MRHNA, SNTAGT. This CDR3 reads CASSADRNNSPLHF. The CDR3 DNA reads as TGTGCCAGCAGCGCGGACAGGAATAATTCACCCCTCCACTTT.

V and J are TRBV28 and TRBJ1-1; TRBD1 aligns across 7 bases. Trimming cost V 3 bases and J 0 bases; bases outside gene matches: 1. Germline CDR1 is MDHEN and CDR2 is SYDVKM. This CDR3 comprises 14 residues. The CDR3 spells CASSLTGLNTEAFF. The CDR3 coding sequence is TGTGCCAGCAGTTTGACAGGGCTGAACACTGAAGCTTTCTTT.

J is TRBJ2-1 and V is TRBV2, with 8 positions matching TRBD2. Trimming removed 5 bases from V and 0 bases from J; junction bases left unmatched: 12. CDR1 is SNHLY, CDR2 FYNNEI, per germline. The CDR3 has 18 amino acids. The CDR3 spells CASSYPGLVHSSYNEQFF. The CDR3 region has the DNA TGTGCCAGCAGTTATCCGGGACTAGTTCATAGCTCCTACAATGAGCAGTTCTTC.